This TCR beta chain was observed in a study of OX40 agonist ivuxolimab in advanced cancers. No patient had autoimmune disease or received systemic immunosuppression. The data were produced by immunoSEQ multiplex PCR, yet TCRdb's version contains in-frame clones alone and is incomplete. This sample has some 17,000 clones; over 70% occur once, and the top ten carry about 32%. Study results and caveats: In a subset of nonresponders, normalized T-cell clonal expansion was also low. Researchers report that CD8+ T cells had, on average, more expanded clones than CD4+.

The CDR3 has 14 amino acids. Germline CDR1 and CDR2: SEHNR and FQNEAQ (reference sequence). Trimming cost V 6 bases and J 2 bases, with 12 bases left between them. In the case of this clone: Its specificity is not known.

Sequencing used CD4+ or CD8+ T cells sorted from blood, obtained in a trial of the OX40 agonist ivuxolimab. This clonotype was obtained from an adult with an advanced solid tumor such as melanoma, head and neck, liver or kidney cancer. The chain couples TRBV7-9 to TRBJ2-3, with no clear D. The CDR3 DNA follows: TGTGCCAGCAGGGCCGTTTGGGACACAGATACGCAGTATTTT. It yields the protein CASRAVWDTDTQYF.